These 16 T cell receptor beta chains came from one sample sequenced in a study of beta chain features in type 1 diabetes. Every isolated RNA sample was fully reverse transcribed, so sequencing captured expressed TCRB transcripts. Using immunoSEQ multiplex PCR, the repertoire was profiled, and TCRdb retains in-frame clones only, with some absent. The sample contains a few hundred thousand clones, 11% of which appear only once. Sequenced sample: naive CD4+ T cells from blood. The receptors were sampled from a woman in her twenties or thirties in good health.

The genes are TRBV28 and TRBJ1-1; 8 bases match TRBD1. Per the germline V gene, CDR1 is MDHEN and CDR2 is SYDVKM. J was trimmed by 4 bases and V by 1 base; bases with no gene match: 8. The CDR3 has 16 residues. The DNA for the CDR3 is TGTGCCAGCAGTTTATCAAGGACAGGGAGAGGCACTGAAGCTTTCTTT. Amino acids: CASSLSRTGRGTEAFF.

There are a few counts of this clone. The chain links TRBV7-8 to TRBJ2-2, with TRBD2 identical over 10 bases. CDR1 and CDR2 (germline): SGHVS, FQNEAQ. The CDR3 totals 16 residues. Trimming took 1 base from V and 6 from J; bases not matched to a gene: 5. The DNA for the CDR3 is TGTGCCAGCAGCTTAGATCGGCTAGCGGGGGCCGGGGAGCTGTTTTTT. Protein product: CASSLDRLAGAGELFF.

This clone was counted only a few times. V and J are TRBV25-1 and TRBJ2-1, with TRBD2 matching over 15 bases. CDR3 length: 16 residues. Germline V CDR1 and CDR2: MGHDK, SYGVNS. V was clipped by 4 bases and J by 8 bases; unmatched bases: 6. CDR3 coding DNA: TGTGCCAGCAGTGGCCCTGGGACTAGCGGGAGGCATGAGCAGTTCTTC. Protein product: CASSGPGTSGRHEQFF.

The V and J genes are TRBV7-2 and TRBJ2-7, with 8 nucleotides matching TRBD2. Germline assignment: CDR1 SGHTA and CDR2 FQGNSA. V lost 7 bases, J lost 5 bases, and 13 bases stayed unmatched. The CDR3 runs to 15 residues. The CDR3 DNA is TGTGCCAGCAAGCTTAGCGCGGGGGGTAACCACGAGCAGTACTTC. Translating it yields CASKLSAGGNHEQYF.

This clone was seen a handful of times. The DNA for the CDR3 is TGCAGCGTTGACACTAGCGGGGCATACAATGAGCAGTTCTTC. It translates to CSVDTSGAYNEQFF. The V and J genes are TRBV29-1 and TRBJ2-1; 10 nucleotides align to TRBD2. Germline values: CDR1 SQVTM, CDR2 ANQGSEA. V dropped 3 bases and J dropped 4; count of bases not matched to a gene: 3. The CDR3 consists of 14 residues.

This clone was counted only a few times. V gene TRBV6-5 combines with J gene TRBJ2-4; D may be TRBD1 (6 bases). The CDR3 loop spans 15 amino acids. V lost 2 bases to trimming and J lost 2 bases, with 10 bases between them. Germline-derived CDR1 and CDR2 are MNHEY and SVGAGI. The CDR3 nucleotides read TGTGCCAGCAGTTACCCACAGGGAACCAAAAACATTCAGTACTTC. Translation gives CASSYPQGTKNIQYF.

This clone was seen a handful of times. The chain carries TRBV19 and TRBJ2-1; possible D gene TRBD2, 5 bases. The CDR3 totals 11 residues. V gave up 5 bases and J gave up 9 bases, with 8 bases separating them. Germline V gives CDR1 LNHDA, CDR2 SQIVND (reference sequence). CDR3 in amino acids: CASSGRGEQFF. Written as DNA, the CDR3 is TGTGCCAGTAGTGGCCGGGGTGAGCAGTTCTTC.

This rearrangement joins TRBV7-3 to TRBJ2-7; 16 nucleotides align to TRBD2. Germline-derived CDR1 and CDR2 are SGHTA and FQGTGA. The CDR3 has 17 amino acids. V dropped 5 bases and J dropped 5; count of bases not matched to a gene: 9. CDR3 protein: CASSRGLAGGPKDEQYF. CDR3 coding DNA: TGTGCCAGCAGCAGGGGACTAGCGGGAGGGCCAAAAGACGAGCAGTACTTC.

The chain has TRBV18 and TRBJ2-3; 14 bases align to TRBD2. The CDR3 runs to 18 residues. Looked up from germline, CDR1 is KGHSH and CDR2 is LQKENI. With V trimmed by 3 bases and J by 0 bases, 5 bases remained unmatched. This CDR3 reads CASSPPGLAGASTDTQYF. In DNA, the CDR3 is TGTGCCAGCTCACCGCCGGGACTAGCGGGAGCTAGCACAGATACGCAGTATTTT.

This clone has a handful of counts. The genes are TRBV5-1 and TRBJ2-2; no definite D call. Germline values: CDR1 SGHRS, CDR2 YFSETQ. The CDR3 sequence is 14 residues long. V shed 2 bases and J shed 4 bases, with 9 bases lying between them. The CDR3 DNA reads TGCGCCAGCAGCTTTCCAGGAAGCACCGGGGAGCTGTTTTTT. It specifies CASSFPGSTGELFF.

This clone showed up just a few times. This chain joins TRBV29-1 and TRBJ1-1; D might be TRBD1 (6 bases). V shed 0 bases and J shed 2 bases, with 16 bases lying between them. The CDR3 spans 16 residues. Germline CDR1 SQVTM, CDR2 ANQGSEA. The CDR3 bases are TGCAGCGTTGAAGACGTCCTGGGGGCTGGAAACACTGAAGCTTTCTTT. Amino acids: CSVEDVLGAGNTEAFF.

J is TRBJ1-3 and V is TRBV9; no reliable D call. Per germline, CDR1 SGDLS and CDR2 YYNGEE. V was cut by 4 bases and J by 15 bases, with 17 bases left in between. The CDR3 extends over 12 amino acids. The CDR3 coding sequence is TGTGCCAGCAGCACCCCGGGAGACCGCGAATATTTT. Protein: CASSTPGDREYF.

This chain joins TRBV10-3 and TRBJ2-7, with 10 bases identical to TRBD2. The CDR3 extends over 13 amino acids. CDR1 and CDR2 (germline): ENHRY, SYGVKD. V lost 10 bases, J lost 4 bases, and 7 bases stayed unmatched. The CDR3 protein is CATGLADPYEQYF. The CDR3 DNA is TGTGCCACCGGACTAGCGGACCCGTACGAGCAGTACTTC.

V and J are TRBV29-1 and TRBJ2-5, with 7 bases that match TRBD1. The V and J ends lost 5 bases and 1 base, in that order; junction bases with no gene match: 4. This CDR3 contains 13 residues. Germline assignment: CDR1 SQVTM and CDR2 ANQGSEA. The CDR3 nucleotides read TGCAGCGTTACGAGGACAGGCCAAGAGACCCAGTACTTC. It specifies CSVTRTGQETQYF.

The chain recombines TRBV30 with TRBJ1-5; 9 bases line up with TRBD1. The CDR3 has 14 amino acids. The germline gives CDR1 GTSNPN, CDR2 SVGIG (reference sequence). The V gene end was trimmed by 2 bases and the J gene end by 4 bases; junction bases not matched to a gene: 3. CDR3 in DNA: TGTGCCTGGAGTTCGGACAGGGGAAATCAGCCCCAGCATTTT. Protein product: CAWSSDRGNQPQHF.

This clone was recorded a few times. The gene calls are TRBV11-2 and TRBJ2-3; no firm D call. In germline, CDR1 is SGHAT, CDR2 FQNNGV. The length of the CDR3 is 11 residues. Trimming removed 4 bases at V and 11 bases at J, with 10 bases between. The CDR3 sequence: CASSSAAKQYF. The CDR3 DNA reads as TGTGCCAGCAGCTCGGCGGCTAAGCAGTATTTT.